Given below is one T cell receptor (beta chain) in context. These data come from a study of blood T cell repertoires in COVID-19. Generated by immunoSEQ multiplex PCR, the TCRdb table keeps only in-frame clones and is missing some. The top ten hold 2% to 2.5% of the sample, which has around 280,000 clones, around 88% seen once. The receptor comes from a woman younger than 45 who had recovered from COVID-19. The specimen sequenced was peripheral blood.

DNA of the CDR3: TGTGCCAGCAGTGACGGGAGGGCCACAGATACGCAGTATTTT. As protein: CASSDGRATDTQYF. V is TRBV6-1 and J is TRBJ2-3; 8 positions agree with TRBD2. Looked up from germline, CDR1 is MNHNS and CDR2 is SASEGT. This CDR3 region has 14 residues. After removal of 3 bases from V and 2 bases from J, the junction contained 1 base not matched to a gene.